This passage covers 27 T cell receptor beta chains from one sample sequenced in a study of T cells in Graves' hyperthyroidism and ophthalmopathy. Amplified TCR beta CDR3 regions derived from RNA transcripts. Primed by the HTBI set, a first-round RT-PCR was run on the TCR CDR3. From the multiplex PCR reads, TCRdb called clonotypes with MiXCR, one entry per CDR3 protein. The profile covers fewer than 550,000 distinct CDR3 sequences, with 15% to 19% appearing a single time and around 7% taken by the ten largest. Sequencing was performed on blood. The receptors come from a woman aged 18 to 35 with Graves' hyperthyroidism.

At least ten counts were recorded for this clonotype. CDR3 amino acids: CASSYSGQGHYSDTEAFF. The DNA for the CDR3 is TGTGCCAGCAGTTACTCGGGACAGGGGCACTACAGCGACACTGAAGCTTTCTTT. The chain recombines TRBV6-5 with TRBJ1-1, with TRBD1 matching over 10 bases. Per the germline V gene, CDR1 is MNHEY and CDR2 is SVGAGI. The CDR3 loop spans 18 amino acids. The ends lost 0 bases at V and 3 bases at J; junction bases unmatched: 10.

This clonotype was detected many times. The chain combines TRBV5-1 with TRBJ1-1; 9 nucleotides align to TRBD1. Germline loops: CDR1 SGHRS, CDR2 YFSETQ. This CDR3 comprises 14 residues. J was trimmed by 5 bases and V by 4 bases; bases with no gene match: 6. CDR3 residues: CASSVGTGRTEAFF. The CDR3 region has the DNA TGCGCCAGCAGCGTAGGGACAGGGAGAACTGAAGCTTTCTTT.

This clonotype was found many times. CDR3 nucleotide sequence: TGTGCCACCAGCAGTCCGAAGGGCTATGGCTACACCTTC. It specifies CATSSPKGYGYTF. This chain connects TRBV15 to TRBJ1-2; D is ambiguous. Germline V gene sequence: CDR1 LNHNV, CDR2 YYDKDF (reference sequence). The germline V and J ends were trimmed by 3 bases and 4 bases, with 9 bases remaining between them. The CDR3 totals 13 residues.

There are many counts of this clonotype. This chain uses TRBV12-3 or TRBV12-4 with TRBJ1-1; D not certain. Trimming removed 6 bases from V and 0 bases from J, with 8 bases in between. The CDR3 runs to 13 residues. The DNA of the CDR3 is TGTGCCAGCAGGCTTGGAATGAACACTGAAGCTTTCTTT. This gives the protein CASRLGMNTEAFF.

This clonotype was found many times. Germline is not matched at one junction end, which may reflect a read error. The chain has TRBV28 and TRBJ1-4; D remains ambiguous. Per the germline V gene, CDR1 is MDHEN and CDR2 is SYDVKM. The length of the CDR3 is 12 residues. CDR3 sequence: CASTVLNEKLFF. The DNA of the CDR3 is TGTGCTAGCACAGTACTTAATGAAAAACTGTTTTTT.

This clonotype was seen once. A single base separates this from a much larger clone, so it may be a read error. In nucleotides, the CDR3 is TGCAGTGCCAGGAACCAGGGAGGCCGAGGTGAAAAACTGTTTTTT. Translating it yields CSARNQGGRGEKLFF. V gene TRBV20-1 combines with J gene TRBJ1-4, with D tentatively TRBD1 (5 bases). Trimming shortened V by 6 bases and J by 7 bases, and 21 bases separated the two germline ends. The CDR3 extends over 15 amino acids. Germline V gives CDR1 DFQATT, CDR2 SNEGSKA (reference sequence).

This clonotype appeared many times. The chain recombines TRBV6-2 or TRBV6-3 with TRBJ2-7; D uncertain. CDR3 length: 14 residues. With 2 bases removed from V and 7 bases from J, the gap between germline ends came to 15 bases. CDR1 is MNHEY, CDR2 SVGEGT, per germline. CDR3 nucleotide sequence: TGTGCCAGCAGTTACGGGGTTGAACTTACGGAGCAGTACTTC. The encoded protein is CASSYGVELTEQYF.

This clonotype was recorded many times. This chain connects TRBV19 to TRBJ1-5; D remains unclear. Trimming removed 4 bases from V and 4 bases from J, with 14 bases in between. CDR1 and CDR2 from the germline V gene are LNHDA and SQIVND (reference sequence). The CDR3 runs to 15 residues. DNA of the CDR3: TGTGCCAGTAGTACAAGGACGGCGGTAAATCAGCCCCAGCATTTT. It translates to CASSTRTAVNQPQHF.

This clonotype was seen at least ten times. The V and J genes are TRBV9 and TRBJ2-3; 7 positions agree with TRBD2. The V and J ends lost 2 bases and 0 bases, in that order; junction bases with no gene match: 9. CDR3 length: 17 amino acids. Germline values: CDR1 SGDLS, CDR2 YYNGEE. CDR3 residues: CASSVPQRGSSTDTQYF. The CDR3 region has the DNA TGTGCCAGCAGCGTCCCGCAGCGGGGAAGTAGCACAGATACGCAGTATTTT.

This clonotype showed up many times. The chain couples TRBV24-1 to TRBJ2-2; no clear D. V was shortened by 9 bases and J by 2 bases, with 9 bases between the two germline ends. The V gene's germline CDR1 is KGHDR and CDR2 SFDVKD. This CDR3 spans 13 amino acids. The CDR3: CATGDKNTGELFF. The CDR3 bases are TGTGCCACCGGAGACAAAAACACCGGGGAGCTGTTTTTT.

The chain recombines TRBV2 with TRBJ2-5, with D perhaps TRBD1 or TRBD2 (5 bases each). Deletions cut 7 bases from V and 2 bases from J, with 8 bases between. Germline loops: CDR1 SNHLY, CDR2 FYNNEI. The CDR3 runs to 12 residues. For the CDR3, the DNA is TGTGCCAGCAAAGGGGAGCAAGAGACCCAGTACTTC. Its protein is CASKGEQETQYF.

This clonotype was counted ten times or more. V gene TRBV7-2 combines with J gene TRBJ1-5; D ambiguous. In germline, CDR1 is SGHTA, CDR2 FQGNSA. This CDR3 is 13 amino acids long. Trimming took 1 base from V and 7 from J, leaving 8 bases between them. The CDR3: CASSLGSIQPQHF. The CDR3, as DNA: TGTGCCAGCAGCTTAGGGAGCATACAGCCCCAGCATTTT.

There are many counts of this clonotype. This chain links TRBV2 with TRBJ1-6; 10 positions match TRBD1. Germline V gives CDR1 SNHLY, CDR2 FYNNEI. The CDR3 is 15 residues long. J was trimmed by 10 bases and V by 7 bases; bases with no gene match: 10. The CDR3 bases are TGTGCCAGCATCCGGGACAGGGGCGAAGGATCACCCCTCCACTTT. The encoded protein is CASIRDRGEGSPLHF.

J is TRBJ2-1 and V is TRBV6-2 or TRBV6-3, with D hard to call. CDR1 MNHEY and CDR2 SVGEGT come from the germline V gene. CDR3 size: 12 residues. V was cut by 3 bases and J by 10 bases, with 10 bases left in between. The chain's CDR3 is CASSYPDIEQFF. The CDR3 bases are TGTGCCAGCAGTTATCCAGACATAGAGCAGTTCTTC.

This clonotype was detected ten times or more. The rearrangement uses TRBV18 and TRBJ1-5, with 9 bases matching TRBD1. The trim removed 2 bases at V and 7 bases at J, leaving 6 bases unmatched. The CDR3 has 15 amino acids. Germline CDR1 reads KGHSH; CDR2 reads LQKENI. The DNA of the CDR3 is TGTGCCAGCTCACCATGGACAGGGGACAACCAGCCCCAGCATTTT. This codes for CASSPWTGDNQPQHF.

The DNA for the CDR3 is TGCAGTGCTAGAGGGTCCCTAGCGGGAGTAACAGATACGCAGTATTTT. Amino acid sequence: CSARGSLAGVTDTQYF. The chain links TRBV20-1 to TRBJ2-3; 10 bases fit TRBD2. The CDR3 is 16 residues long. Germline trimming cut 1 base from V and 3 bases from J; bases unmatched to any gene: 7. The germline V gene encodes CDR1 DFQATT and CDR2 SNEGSKA (reference sequence).

In this sample, this clonotype turned up many times. The V gene is TRBV10-3, the J gene TRBJ2-5; D gene ambiguous. Trimming left V 0 bases short and J 2 bases short, with 10 bases between. Germline V gene lookup returns CDR1 ENHRY and CDR2 SYGVKD. The CDR3 sequence is 15 residues long. The CDR3 DNA sequence: TGTGCCATCAGTGAGTCGAAAACAGCACAAGAGACCCAGTACTTC. It translates to CAISESKTAQETQYF.

This clonotype was picked up a small number of times. At one end the junction does not follow the germline gene, possibly because of a read error. This sequence joins TRBV7-7 and TRBJ1-2, with D maybe TRBD1 (5 bases). The CDR3 contains 13 residues. Germline V CDR1 and CDR2: SSHAT, FNYEAQ (reference sequence). CDR3 amino acids: CASSVDSHHGYTF. In DNA, the CDR3 is TGTGCTAGCAGCGTAGACAGCCATCATGGCTACACCTTC.

This clonotype was seen more than once but under ten times. The V and J genes are TRBV4-1 and TRBJ1-2; D call uncertain. The V end lost 0 bases, the J end lost 8 bases, and 13 bases lay between the germline ends. The CDR3 runs to 14 residues. The germline V gene encodes CDR1 MGHRA and CDR2 YSYEKL. The CDR3 spells CASSQDLSTPGYTF. In nucleotides, the CDR3 is TGCGCCAGCAGCCAAGATCTTTCGACTCCGGGCTACACCTTC.

V and J are TRBV11-2 and TRBJ2-3; no firm D call. The CDR3 spans 15 residues. Trimming left V 6 bases short and J 0 bases short, with 13 bases between. The V gene's germline CDR1 is SGHAT and CDR2 FQNNGV. Here the CDR3 reads CASSQLWRSTDTQYF. The CDR3 region has the DNA TGTGCCAGCAGTCAACTATGGCGGAGCACAGATACGCAGTATTTT.

This clonotype was recorded many times. V is TRBV20-1 and J is TRBJ2-2; perhaps TRBD2 as D (5 bases). Germline V gene data show CDR1 as DFQATT and CDR2 as SNEGSKA (reference sequence). V was trimmed by 1 base and J by 2 bases, leaving 11 bases between them. This CDR3 comprises 15 residues. The CDR3 coding sequence is TGCAGTGCTAGAGTTGGCGGGCGAAACACCGGGGAGCTGTTTTTT. This translates into CSARVGGRNTGELFF.

This clonotype has ten or more counts. The chain employs TRBV6-1 and TRBJ2-7; tentative D call: TRBD1 (6 bases). Germline values: CDR1 MNHNS, CDR2 SASEGT. This CDR3 is built from 12 residues. Trimming pared 5 bases from V and 7 bases from J, leaving 12 bases between. CDR3: CASSNRVGEQYF. The CDR3 DNA sequence: TGTGCCAGCAGTAACAGGGTAGGGGAGCAGTACTTC.

This chain links TRBV18 with TRBJ2-1, with 7 bases that match TRBD2. CDR3 length: 13 residues. CDR1 KGHSH and CDR2 LQKENI come from the germline V gene. V shed 4 bases and J 7 bases; nucleotides not matched to a gene: 4. The CDR3 DNA is TGTGCCAGCTCACAATCTAGCGGAAATGAGCAGTTCTTC. Translated: CASSQSSGNEQFF.

The CDR3 DNA is TGTGCCAGCAGCATTAGCGGGAAGGCGGATGAGCAGTTCTTC. Translation: CASSISGKADEQFF. The gene calls are TRBV7-9 and TRBJ2-1, with 8 positions matching TRBD2. Germline CDR1 and CDR2: SEHNR and FQNEAQ (reference sequence). J lost 8 bases, V lost 5 bases, and 8 bases had no gene match. The CDR3 consists of 14 residues.

There are many counts of this clonotype. Since a much larger clone is just one base distant, this may be a read error. V gene TRBV12-3 or TRBV12-4 combines with J gene TRBJ1-2, with TRBD1 identical over 8 bases. This CDR3 contains 12 residues. The V and J ends lost 6 bases and 8 bases, in that order; junction bases with no gene match: 5. CDR3 residues: CASRLTGGGYTF. DNA for the CDR3: TGTGCCAGCAGGCTAACAGGGGGAGGCTACACCTTC.

This clonotype was detected a few times. V and J are TRBV13 and TRBJ2-1, with D unresolved. The CDR3 covers 16 residues. The germline gives CDR1 PRHDT, CDR2 FYEKMQ (reference sequence). V was trimmed by 0 bases and J by 2 bases, leaving 11 bases between them. The CDR3 here is CASSLGRLETYNEQFF. CDR3 nucleotide sequence: TGTGCCAGCAGCTTAGGCCGCCTGGAAACCTACAATGAGCAGTTCTTC. Complete variable domain (other parts from reference TRBV13 and TRBJ2-1): AAGVIQSPRHLIKEKRETATLKCYPIPRHDTVYWYQQGPGQDPQFLISFYEKMQSDKGSIPDRFSAQQFSDYHSELNMSSLELGDSALYFCASSLGRLETYNEQFFGPGTRLTVL.

This clonotype came up a few times. The gene calls are TRBV12-3 or TRBV12-4 and TRBJ1-3; unclear D gene. Trimming removed 3 bases at V and 4 bases at J, with 10 bases between. This CDR3 region has 14 residues. CDR3 DNA: TGTGCCAGCAGTTTCGTGGATATCGGAAACACCATATATTTT. Translation gives CASSFVDIGNTIYF.